The entry that follows covers one T cell receptor (beta chain) sequence. Some clones are missing from TCRdb's copy, which holds only in-frame ones; the method was immunoSEQ multiplex PCR. This sample has about 320,000 clones, with 85% found just once. This sample is part of a study of blood T cell repertoires in COVID-19. About the research overall: Researchers got acute and convalescent COVID-19 samples from the United States, Italy and Spain.

The CDR3 has 14 residues. V lost 11 bases, J lost 1 base, and 10 bases stayed unmatched. Germline loops: CDR1 MNHEY, CDR2 SVGAGI. The sample comprised PBMCs or T cells enriched from blood (not recorded which). This TCR was sampled from a woman under 40 who had been exposed to COVID-19. The chain carries TRBV6-5 and TRBJ2-7; TRBD1 agrees at 8 bases. The CDR3 DNA sequence: TGTGCCCTACAAGCAGGGGGCCCTTCCTACGAGCAGTACTTC. Its protein is CALQAGGPSYEQYF.